Below, 24 T cell receptor beta chains from the same sample are listed, as sequenced in a study of T cell repertoires in cytomegalovirus infection. TCRdb called the reads again in MiXCR, with one record for every CDR3 protein. The table records 300,000 or so distinct CDR3 sequences, around 10% of them present only once. The material sequenced was PBMCs. The receptor set was obtained from a human donor in good health (CMV status not recorded). Some clones in this sample may be carry-over from other donors' samples.

This chain uses TRBV28 with TRBJ2-7; either TRBD1 or TRBD2 may supply D (5 bases each). Germline V lookup: CDR1 MDHEN, CDR2 SYDVKM. The CDR3 is 15 residues long. V was cut by 2 bases and J by 5 bases, with 16 bases left in between. This CDR3 is CASSLGLGPRNEQYV. CDR3 nucleotide sequence: TGTGCCAGCAGTTTAGGCCTGGGACCCCGAAACGAGCAGTACGTC.

The sample holds many counts of this clonotype. The chain recombines TRBV7-2 with TRBJ2-1; TRBD1 matches 7 bases. The CDR3 covers 13 residues. Germline V gene sequence: CDR1 SGHTA, CDR2 FQGNSA. V shed 3 bases, J shed 8 bases, and the junction held 4 bases outside the gene matches. The CDR3 loop reads CASSLNRGYEQFF. The DNA of the CDR3 is TGTGCCAGCAGCTTGAACAGGGGCTATGAGCAGTTCTTC.

This clonotype was detected many times. The CDR3 sequence: CATHLQETQYF. CDR3 in DNA: TGTGCCACCCACCTGCAAGAGACCCAGTACTTC. The chain links TRBV2 to TRBJ2-5; D is unclear. Germline CDR1 SNHLY, CDR2 FYNNEI. V was clipped by 10 bases and J by 2 bases, with 8 bases between them. The CDR3 contains 11 residues.

The table lists this clonotype with many counts. This sequence joins TRBV6-2 or TRBV6-3 and TRBJ1-1; D not certain. The CDR3 consists of 12 residues. The germline CDR1 and CDR2 sequences are MNHEY and SVGEGT. V was cut by 5 bases and J by 7 bases, with 11 bases left in between. CDR3 coding DNA: TGTGCCAGCAGTGATCCGGGCCTTGAAGCTTTCTTT. Protein product: CASSDPGLEAFF.

In this sample, this clonotype turned up many times. The chain combines TRBV7-2 with TRBJ2-5; D remains ambiguous. Per germline, CDR1 SGHTA and CDR2 FQGNSA. The V gene lost 0 bases and the J gene lost 4 bases, with 9 bases spanning the gap. The CDR3 sequence is 14 residues long. CDR3: CASSLALRSETQYF. The DNA for the CDR3 is TGTGCCAGCAGCTTAGCGCTCCGGTCAGAGACCCAGTACTTC.

This clonotype was seen only a few times. J is TRBJ1-2 and V is TRBV28; unclear D gene. The CDR3 contains 15 residues. Germline V lookup: CDR1 MDHEN, CDR2 SYDVKM. V was trimmed by 3 bases and J by 5 bases, leaving 16 bases between them. The CDR3 spells CASSLDIGRLYGYTF. The CDR3 DNA is TGTGCCAGCAGTTTGGATATCGGACGGCTTTATGGCTACACCTTC.

There are many counts of this clonotype. The chain employs TRBV19 and TRBJ2-7; a weak D match, TRBD1 (5 bases). Trimming removed 4 bases at V and 7 bases at J, with 14 bases between. Germline loops: CDR1 LNHDA, CDR2 SQIVND (reference sequence). This CDR3 is built from 13 residues. In DNA form, the CDR3 reads TGTGCCAGTAGTAAATCCTTCCAGGGAGAGCAGTACTTC. This translates into CASSKSFQGEQYF.

With respect to this clonotype: Being one base from a much bigger clone, this may be a read error. This sequence joins TRBV19 and TRBJ1-1; 7 nucleotides line up with TRBD1. V shed 5 bases, J shed 4 bases, and the junction held 7 bases outside the gene matches. The length of the CDR3 is 14 residues. Germline V lookup: CDR1 LNHDA, CDR2 SQIVND (reference sequence). In DNA, the CDR3 is TGTGCCAGTAGTCCAGGGGGTATGGGCACTGAAGCTTTCTTT. This encodes CASSPGGMGTEAFF.

This clonotype was seen a handful of times. CDR3 protein: CASSYDPRAGELFF. CDR3 DNA sequence: TGTGCCAGCAGCTACGATCCAAGGGCCGGGGAGCTGTTTTTT. The chain couples TRBV7-3 to TRBJ2-2; no firm D call. Trimming took off 4 bases at V and 6 bases at J, with 12 bases between the two ends. CDR1 is SGHTA and CDR2 is FQGTGA in the germline V gene. The CDR3 has 14 amino acids.

This clonotype came up many times. The chain has TRBV28 and TRBJ1-3; no definite D call. The ends were cut back, 3 bases at V and 0 bases at J, with 12 bases in the middle. Germline assignment: CDR1 MDHEN and CDR2 SYDVKM. This CDR3 has 16 residues. CDR3 DNA sequence: TGTGCCAGCAGTTTGGTTCGGGTTCCCTCTGGAAACACCATATATTTT. Translated: CASSLVRVPSGNTIYF.

The chain carries TRBV20-1 and TRBJ2-5, with D tentatively TRBD2 (6 bases). The CDR3 has 13 residues. CDR1 DFQATT and CDR2 SNEGSKA come from the germline V gene (reference sequence). Trimming shortened V by 0 bases and J by 5 bases, and 10 bases separated the two germline ends. CDR3 loop: CSARDRGYETQYF. The CDR3 DNA follows: TGCAGTGCTAGAGATCGGGGGTACGAGACCCAGTACTTC.

The chain combines TRBV6-2 or TRBV6-3 with TRBJ1-5; D is undetermined. The V end was cut by 4 bases, the J end by 0 bases, with 7 bases between. The V gene's germline CDR1 is MNHEY and CDR2 SVGEGT. This CDR3 is 14 amino acids long. The CDR3, as DNA: TGTGCCAGCAGTTCACCCGGTAGCAATCAGCCCCAGCATTTT. Translated, it gives CASSSPGSNQPQHF.

In this sample, this clonotype turned up many times. The DNA for the CDR3 is TGTGCCAGCGGGACTAGCGGGGCTCCGGGGCAGTACGTC. Residues: CASGTSGAPGQYV. The gene calls are TRBV27 and TRBJ2-7; 13 bases fit TRBD2. The trim removed 8 bases at V and 9 bases at J, leaving 7 bases unmatched. This CDR3 is built from 13 residues. In germline, CDR1 is MNHEY, CDR2 SMNVEV (reference sequence).

The table lists this clonotype with many counts. The chain is built from TRBV7-8 and TRBJ1-4; 9 nucleotides agree with TRBD1. Germline V gives CDR1 SGHVS, CDR2 FQNEAQ. The ends lost 1 base at V and 7 bases at J; junction bases unmatched: 4. This CDR3 spans 15 amino acids. CDR3 sequence reads: CASSLGGQGFEKLFF. DNA of the CDR3: TGTGCCAGCAGCTTAGGGGGACAGGGCTTTGAAAAACTGTTTTTT. Complete variable domain (other parts from reference TRBV7-8 and TRBJ1-4): GAGVSQSPRYKVAKRGQDVALRCDPISGHVSLFWYQQALGQGPEFLTYFQNEAQLDKSGLPSDRFFAERPEGSVSTLKIQRTQQEDSAVYLCASSLGGQGFEKLFFGSGTQLSVL.

This chain connects TRBV23-1 to TRBJ2-7; the D gene is possibly TRBD1 (6 bases). TRBV23-1 is reported as an ORF; its role is uncertain. The CDR3 is 14 amino acids. Trimming took off 0 bases at V and 3 bases at J, with 9 bases between the two ends. The CDR3 DNA follows: TGCGCCAGCAGTCAATCTCGCAGGGGCTACGAGCAGTACGTC. As protein: CASSQSRRGYEQYV.

This clonotype was seen repeatedly, ten times or more. The rearrangement links TRBV7-9 to TRBJ1-2; 9 bases match TRBD1. Losses at the gene ends were 0 bases for V and 10 bases for J; bases not matched to a gene: 3. The CDR3 sequence is 13 residues long. Per the germline V gene, CDR1 is SEHNR and CDR2 is FQNEAQ (reference sequence). CDR3 sequence reads: CASSLATGGFYTF. The CDR3 DNA follows: TGTGCCAGCAGCTTAGCGACAGGGGGATTCTACACCTTC.

At least ten counts were recorded for this clonotype. The J gene is TRBJ1-5, the V gene TRBV23-1; D gene unclear. TRBV23-1 is classed as an ORF, of uncertain function. Deletions cut 3 bases from V and 7 bases from J, with 19 bases between. CDR3 length: 16 amino acids. The CDR3 sequence: CASSHPVTHLAQPQHF. CDR3 bases: TGCGCCAGCAGTCACCCCGTAACCCACCTGGCCCAGCCCCAGCATTTT.

J is TRBJ1-1 and V is TRBV5-1; the D gene is possibly TRBD1 (5 bases). The CDR3 contains 11 residues. Germline V gives CDR1 SGHRS, CDR2 YFSETQ. V lost 5 bases and J lost 8, with 10 bases in between. CDR3 residues: CASRGAVEAFF. The CDR3 DNA reads as TGCGCCAGCAGAGGGGCAGTCGAAGCTTTCTTT.

This clonotype was counted ten times or more. The V and J genes are TRBV7-2 and TRBJ2-5; 16 bases are shared with TRBD2. Trimming cost V 5 bases and J 5 bases; bases outside gene matches: 2. Germline lookup yields CDR1 SGHTA and CDR2 FQGNSA. The CDR3 contains 15 residues. CDR3 in amino acids: CASSGTSGGAETQYF. The CDR3 DNA is TGTGCCAGCAGCGGGACTAGCGGGGGGGCCGAGACCCAGTACTTC. The entire variable domain, with the rest obtained from reference TRBV7-2 and TRBJ2-5, is as follows: GAGVSQSPSNKVTEKGKDVELRCDPISGHTALYWYRQSLGQGLEFLIYFQGNSAPDKSGLPSDRFSAERTGGSVSTLTIQRTQQEDSAVYLCASSGTSGGAETQYFGPGTRLLVL.

This clonotype was seen repeatedly, ten times or more. This chain links TRBV6-2 or TRBV6-3 with TRBJ1-2, with 7 bases lining up with TRBD1. The length of the CDR3 is 15 residues. J lost 4 bases, V lost 6 bases, and 11 bases had no gene match. CDR1 MNHEY and CDR2 SVGEGT come from the germline V gene. In DNA, the CDR3 is TGTGCCAGCAGACCCGCCTCCGGGACAGCCTATGGCTACACCTTC. It translates to CASRPASGTAYGYTF.

In its sample, this clonotype was seen many times. This chain uses TRBV9 with TRBJ1-1, with D possibly TRBD1 on 5 matching bases. Trimming stripped 5 bases from V and 6 bases from J, with 17 bases between. CDR3 length: 14 amino acids. The germline V gene encodes CDR1 SGDLS and CDR2 YYNGEE. CDR3 region: CASSPEGFYPEAFF. Here the CDR3 DNA reads TGTGCCAGCAGTCCCGAGGGGTTCTACCCTGAAGCTTTCTTT.

This clonotype was counted many times. The chain is built from TRBV7-2 and TRBJ2-1; D is tentatively TRBD1 or TRBD2 (6 bases each). The germline gives CDR1 SGHTA, CDR2 FQGNSA. The CDR3 has 14 amino acids. With 5 bases removed from V and 6 bases from J, the gap between germline ends came to 14 bases. The CDR3 DNA follows: TGTGCCAGCAGCCGTCTCGGGGGCCGCAATGAGCAGTTCTTC. Translating gives CASSRLGGRNEQFF.

This clonotype was seen many times. The chain links TRBV4-2 to TRBJ2-1, with D tentatively TRBD2 (6 bases). Trimming stripped 4 bases from V and 5 bases from J, with 18 bases between. The CDR3 is 16 amino acids. Germline lookup yields CDR1 LGHNA and CDR2 YNFKEQ. This CDR3 reads CASSRMTPRGDNEQFF. DNA of the CDR3: TGTGCCAGCAGCCGGATGACACCGCGGGGTGACAATGAGCAGTTCTTC.

This sequence joins TRBV18 and TRBJ1-1; D remains unclear. The CDR3 is 13 amino acids. Germline CDR1 reads KGHSH; CDR2 reads LQKENI. The ends were cut back, 2 bases at V and 5 bases at J, with 9 bases in the middle. The CDR3 reads CASSPARATEAFF. The DNA for the CDR3 is TGTGCCAGCTCACCAGCACGGGCGACTGAAGCTTTCTTT.